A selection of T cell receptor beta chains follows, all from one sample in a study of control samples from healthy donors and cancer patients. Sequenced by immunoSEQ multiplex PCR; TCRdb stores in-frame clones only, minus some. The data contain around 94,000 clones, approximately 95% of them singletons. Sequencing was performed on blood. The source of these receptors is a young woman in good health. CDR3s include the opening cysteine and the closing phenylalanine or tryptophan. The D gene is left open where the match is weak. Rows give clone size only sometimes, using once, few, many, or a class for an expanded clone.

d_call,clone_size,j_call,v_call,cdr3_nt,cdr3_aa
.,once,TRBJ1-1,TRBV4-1,TGCGCCAGCAGCCCCCAAGGTTACGGAGACACTGAAGCTTTCTTT,CASSPQGYGDTEAFF
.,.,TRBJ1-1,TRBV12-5,TGTGCTAGTGGTTTGTTCGGGGGCCCGAACACTGAAGCTTTCTTT,CASGLFGGPNTEAFF
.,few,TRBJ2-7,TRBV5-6,TGTGCCAGCAGCTTGGGGGTAGTCTCCTACGAGCAGTACTTC,CASSLGVVSYEQYF
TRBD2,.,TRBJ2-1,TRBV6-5,TGTGCCAGCAGTTGGGGACTAGCGGGAGACAATGAGCAGTTCTTC,CASSWGLAGDNEQFF
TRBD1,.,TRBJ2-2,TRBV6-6,TGTGCCAGCACAGGGGGACAGCTGAACACCGGGGAGCTGTTTTTT,CASTGGQLNTGELFF
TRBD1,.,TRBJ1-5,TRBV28,TGTGCCAGCAGTCCAGGGGGGGGTGGTCAGCCCCAGCATTTT,CASSPGGGGQPQHF
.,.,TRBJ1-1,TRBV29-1,TGCAGCGTTGACGCCTTAGGCCAGGTGAACACTGAAGCTTTCTTT,CSVDALGQVNTEAFF
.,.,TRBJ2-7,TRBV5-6,TGTGCCAGCAGCTTATCCGGGAGCTCCTACGAGCAGTACTTC,CASSLSGSSYEQYF
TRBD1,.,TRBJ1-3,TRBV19,TGTGCCAGTAGTATCACCGGGACAGAATCTGGAAACACCATATATTTT,CASSITGTESGNTIYF
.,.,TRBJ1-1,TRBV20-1,TGCAGTGCTCGCTTGGGGAAGTTAGCTTTCTTT,CSARLGKLAFF